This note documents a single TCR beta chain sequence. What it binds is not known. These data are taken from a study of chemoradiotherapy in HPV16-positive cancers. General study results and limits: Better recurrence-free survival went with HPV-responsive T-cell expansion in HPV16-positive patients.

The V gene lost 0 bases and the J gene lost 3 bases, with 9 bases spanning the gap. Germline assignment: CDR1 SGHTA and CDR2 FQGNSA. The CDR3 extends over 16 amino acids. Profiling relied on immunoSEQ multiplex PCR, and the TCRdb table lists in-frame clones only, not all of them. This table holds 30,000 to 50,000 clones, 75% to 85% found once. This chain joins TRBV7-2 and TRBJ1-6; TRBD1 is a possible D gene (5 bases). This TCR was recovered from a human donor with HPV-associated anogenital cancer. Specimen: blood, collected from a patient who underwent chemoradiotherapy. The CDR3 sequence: CASSLAQARYNSPLHF. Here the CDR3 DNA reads TGTGCCAGCAGCTTAGCACAGGCGCGCTATAATTCACCCCTCCACTTT.